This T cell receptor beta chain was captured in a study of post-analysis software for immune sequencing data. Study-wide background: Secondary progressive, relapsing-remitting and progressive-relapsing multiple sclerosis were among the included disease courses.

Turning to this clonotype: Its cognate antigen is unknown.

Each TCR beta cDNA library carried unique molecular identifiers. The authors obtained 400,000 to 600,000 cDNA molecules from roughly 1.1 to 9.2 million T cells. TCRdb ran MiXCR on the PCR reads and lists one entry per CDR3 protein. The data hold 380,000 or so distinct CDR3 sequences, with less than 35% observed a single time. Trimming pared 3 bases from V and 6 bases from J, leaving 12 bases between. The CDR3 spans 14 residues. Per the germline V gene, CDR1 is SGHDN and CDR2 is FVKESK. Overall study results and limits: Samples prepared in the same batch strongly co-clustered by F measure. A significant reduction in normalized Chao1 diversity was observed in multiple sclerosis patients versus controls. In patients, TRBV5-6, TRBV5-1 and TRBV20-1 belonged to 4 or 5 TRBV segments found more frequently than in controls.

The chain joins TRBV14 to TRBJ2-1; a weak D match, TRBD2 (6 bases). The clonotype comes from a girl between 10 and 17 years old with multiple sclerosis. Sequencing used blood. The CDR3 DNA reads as TGTGCCAGCAGCCAGTACATTAGCGGCAATGAGCAGTTCTTC. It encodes CASSQYISGNEQFF.